The 7 T cell receptor beta chains below come from one sample, sequenced in a study of cytotoxic CD8 clonotypes in ibrutinib-treated CLL. Sequenced by immunoSEQ multiplex PCR; TCRdb stores in-frame clones only, minus some. The sample contains 110,000 to 150,000 clones, 76% of which appear only once. The sequenced sample was PBMCs, obtained after 24 months of ibrutinib treatment. The source of these receptors is a human donor with chronic lymphocytic leukemia.

The V call is TRBV28, the J call TRBJ1-6; 7 bases line up with TRBD1. This CDR3 contains 16 residues. Germline V gene sequence: CDR1 MDHEN, CDR2 SYDVKM. V shed 6 bases, J shed 10 bases, and the junction held 15 bases outside the gene matches. The CDR3 nucleotides read TGTGCCAGCAGCCCCGTTTTTGGGACAGTGGAGTCACCCCTCCACTTT. This sequence encodes CASSPVFGTVESPLHF.

In its sample, this clone was seen a few times. V usage is TRBV30 and J usage is TRBJ1-4; D remains ambiguous. Per the germline V gene, CDR1 is GTSNPN and CDR2 is SVGIG (reference sequence). Deletions cut 3 bases from V and 7 bases from J, with 6 bases between. This CDR3 region has 11 residues. CDR3 region: CAWSRGEKLFF. CDR3 in DNA: TGTGCCTGGAGCCGGGGTGAAAAACTGTTTTTT.

The chain joins TRBV30 to TRBJ1-5; no clear D gene. V was clipped by 2 bases and J by 7 bases, with 21 bases between them. CDR3 size: 16 residues. The germline V gene encodes CDR1 GTSNPN and CDR2 SVGIG (reference sequence). CDR3 in amino acids: CAWSPPPTSVYQPQHF. The CDR3 DNA follows: TGTGCCTGGAGTCCCCCGCCCACCAGCGTCTACCAGCCCCAGCATTTT.

The gene calls are TRBV28 and TRBJ2-2, with unresolved D. Between the trimmed V and J ends, which lost 7 bases and 1 base, there was a span of 10 bases. The CDR3 has 14 amino acids. Germline assignment: CDR1 MDHEN and CDR2 SYDVKM. The CDR3 protein is CASTPPGNTGELFF. The CDR3 DNA is TGTGCCAGCACCCCCCCGGGGAACACCGGGGAGCTGTTTTTT.

The chain is built from TRBV28 and TRBJ1-4, with D possibly being TRBD1 (6 bases). This CDR3 has 15 amino acids. Trimming took off 5 bases at V and 1 base at J, with 11 bases between the two ends. CDR1 is MDHEN and CDR2 is SYDVKM in the germline V gene. CDR3 sequence: CASSPRGQTNEKLFF. The CDR3 bases are TGTGCCAGCAGTCCCCGGGGGCAAACTAATGAAAAACTGTTTTTT. Combining the CDR3 with reference TRBV28 and TRBJ1-4 gives the whole variable domain DVKVTQSSRYLVKRTGEKVFLECVQDMDHENMFWYRQDPGLGLRLIYFSYDVKMKEKGDIPEGYSVSREKKERFSLILESASTNQTSMYLCASSPRGQTNEKLFFGSGTQLSVL.

The chain uses TRBV15 and TRBJ2-1, with D hard to call. V gave up 0 bases and J gave up 0 bases, with 6 bases separating them. The germline gives CDR1 LNHNV, CDR2 YYDKDF (reference sequence). The CDR3 runs to 15 residues. In DNA, the CDR3 is TGTGCCACCAGCAGAGATCATGGCTCCTACAATGAGCAGTTCTTC. Translation: CATSRDHGSYNEQFF.

DNA for the CDR3: TGTGCCAGCACCATGAGGAGCACAGATACGCAGTATTTT. Translated: CASTMRSTDTQYF. The chain has TRBV7-3 and TRBJ2-3, with D uncertain. This CDR3 is 13 amino acids long. V was clipped by 7 bases and J by 0 bases, with 8 bases between them. The V gene's germline CDR1 is SGHTA and CDR2 FQGTGA.